The clone carrying this TCR beta chain came up many times. The antigen remains undetermined. As TCR cDNA was made by 5'RACE template switching, a universal primer site and UMIs were added. TCRdb analysed the 5' RACE reads with MiXCR anew, one entry per CDR3 protein. This table holds roughly 310,000 distinct CDR3 sequences, around 3.9% found once. This sample is part of a study of T cells after yellow fever vaccination. The CDR3 runs to 15 residues. Trimming stripped 6 bases from V and 0 bases from J, with 11 bases between. CDR1 and CDR2 from the germline V gene are SGHTA and FQGTGA. General study findings and limits: Though it reached lower strength, the secondary response hit its peak faster, day 5 versus 15. Post-booster repertoires again held most primary-vaccination clones (roughly 96% CD4, roughly 88% CD8). Only a minor proportion of clonotypes was detected across both CD4 and CD8 compartments.

The V gene is TRBV7-3, the J gene TRBJ1-4; no definite D call. The sample in question was PBMCs, obtained on the day of the yellow fever booster vaccination. This TCR came from a man between 18 and 35 years old who received the YFV17D yellow fever vaccine. This CDR3 reads CASSLTPATNEKLFF. Here the CDR3 DNA reads TGTGCCAGCAGTCTTACACCAGCAACTAATGAAAAACTGTTTTTT. Supplemented by reference TRBV7-3 and TRBJ1-4, the full variable domain reads GAGVSQTPSNKVTEKGKYVELRCDPISGHTALYWYRQSLGQGPEFLIYFQGTGAADDSGLPNDRFFAVRPEGSVSTLKIQRTERGDSAVYLCASSLTPATNEKLFFGSGTQLSVL.